This T cell receptor (beta chain) was obtained from a study of T cells in Graves' hyperthyroidism and ophthalmopathy. This clonotype was observed a few times. V was cut by 5 bases and J by 4 bases, with 18 bases left in between. The CDR3 is 15 residues long. Germline V lookup: CDR1 MGHRA, CDR2 YSYEKL. Researchers took RNA transcripts and amplified the TCR beta CDR3 regions from them. HTBI primers were the set used in a first-round RT-PCR of the TCR CDR3. TCRdb re-called the multiplex PCR reads with MiXCR, one entry per CDR3 protein. The sample contains nearly 600,000 distinct CDR3 sequences, approximately 13% of which appear only once.

The receptor was derived from a woman aged 25 to 45 with Graves' hyperthyroidism that later progressed to Graves' ophthalmopathy. Sequencing was carried out using blood. The chain uses TRBV4-1 and TRBJ2-7; perhaps TRBD2 as D (6 bases). For the CDR3, the DNA is TGCGCCAGCAGCTTAGACCCCCCTAGCGCGTACGAGCAGTACTTC. Protein sequence: CASSLDPPSAYEQYF.